This entry describes one T cell receptor beta chain. This CDR3 has 13 residues. Germline CDR1 is MNHEY and CDR2 is SVGAGI. The ends were cut back, 4 bases at V and 5 bases at J, with 11 bases in the middle. These data are taken from a study of T cell changes during pregnancy in multiple sclerosis. Produced via immunoSEQ multiplex PCR; TCRdb's table is partial and in-frame only. The repertoire includes tens of thousands of clones, approximately 92% of them detected once, and less than 4% sits in the top ten. This chain connects TRBV6-5 to TRBJ1-2; D gene ambiguous. The receptor's source is a female donor in good health, enrolled as a control in a pregnancy study. The material sequenced was CD8+ T cells from peripheral blood mononuclear cells, taken in the third trimester of pregnancy. Here the CDR3 DNA reads TGTGCCAGCAGTTGGCGGGCCTATTATGGCTACACCTTC. This sequence encodes CASSWRAYYGYTF.